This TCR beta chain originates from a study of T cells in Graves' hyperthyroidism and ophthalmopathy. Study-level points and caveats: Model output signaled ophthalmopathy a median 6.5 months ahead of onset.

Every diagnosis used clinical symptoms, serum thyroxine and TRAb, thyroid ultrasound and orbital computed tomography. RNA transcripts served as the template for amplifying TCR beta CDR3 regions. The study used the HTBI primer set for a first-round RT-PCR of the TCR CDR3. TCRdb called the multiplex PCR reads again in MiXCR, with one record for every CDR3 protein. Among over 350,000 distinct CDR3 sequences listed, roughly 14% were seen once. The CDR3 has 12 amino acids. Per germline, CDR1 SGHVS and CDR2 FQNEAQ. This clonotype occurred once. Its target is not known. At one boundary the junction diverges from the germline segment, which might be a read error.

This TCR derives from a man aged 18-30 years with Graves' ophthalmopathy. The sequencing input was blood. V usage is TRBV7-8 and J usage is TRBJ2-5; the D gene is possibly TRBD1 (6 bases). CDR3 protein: CASSLLGGGQHF. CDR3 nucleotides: TGTGCCAGCAGCCTCCTAGGGGGTGGTCAGCACTTC.